Listed below are T cell receptor beta chains from one sample, sequenced in a study of blood T cells in healthy people across ages. TCRdb used MiXCR to reprocess the 5' RACE reads, holding one entry per CDR3 protein. The table lists about 570,000 distinct CDR3 sequences, around 27% of them singletons. The same specimen was also included in a second study, on T cells of mothers and their children.

Sample: blood. The receptors were gathered from a boy between 2 and 10 years old in good health. The CDR3 runs from the conserved cysteine through the conserved F or W.

TRBV14,TRBJ2-5,CASSQLTGGAETQYF
TRBV20-1,.,CSARATSGRGGNEQFF
TRBV10-3,TRBJ2-7,CAINRDSSYEQYF
TRBV12-3/TRBV12-4,TRBJ2-1,CASTIYNEQFF
TRBV12-3/TRBV12-4,TRBJ1-2,CASSFQQGAGYTF
TRBV2,TRBJ2-2,CASRRTRTGAGELFF
TRBV6-5,TRBJ2-2,CASSYSGYRELFF
TRBV10-1,TRBJ2-3,CASSERPTDTQYF
TRBV6-6,TRBJ2-5,CASSQAGTGTWYF
TRBV6-5,TRBJ2-7,CASSSTATSYEQYF
TRBV20-1,TRBJ2-7,CSAGDHPGTGPYEQYF
TRBV25-1,TRBJ1-6,CASSSQGGNSPLHF
TRBV7-8,TRBJ2-5,CASSPAVGYRETQYF
TRBV25-1,TRBJ2-3,CASSLRTGRASSTDTQYF
TRBV30,TRBJ1-2,CAWIGDRVNYGYTF
TRBV2,TRBJ2-5,CASRKTSGGVVTQYF
TRBV29-1,TRBJ1-4,CSVEEFGQSGEKLFF
TRBV29-1,TRBJ2-6,CSVVTRALGANVLTF
TRBV5-1,TRBJ2-7,CASSTQTRGEQYF
TRBV15,TRBJ2-5,CATSAAAQETQYF
TRBV6-5,TRBJ2-1,CASRLLAGGYNEQFF
TRBV12-3/TRBV12-4,TRBJ2-4,CASSPDTQTGKNIQYF
TRBV14,TRBJ1-6,CASSQETRDSPLHF
TRBV29-1,TRBJ1-1,CSVSTGRNTEAFF
TRBV3-1,TRBJ2-5,CASSQDLWTAGRETQYF
TRBV27,TRBJ1-6,CASSKGGSPLHF
TRBV25-1,TRBJ2-5,CASTALGTQYF
TRBV3-1,TRBJ2-7,CASSGGGNYEQYF
TRBV6-5,TRBJ1-4,CASSYGLTPEGVEGEKLFF
TRBV20-1,.,CSARGVDEQFF
TRBV6-6,TRBJ2-7,CASSYSKLAGPGSYEQYF
TRBV7-8,TRBJ2-1,CASSFSGGDYNEQFF
TRBV6-5,TRBJ1-2,CASSYSRTGGGGYTF
TRBV2,TRBJ2-1,CASTWDRDNEQFF
TRBV7-2,TRBJ2-7,CASSLMVGAPGEQYF
TRBV21-1,.,CASSKGLGQGIRGEQFF
TRBV5-1,TRBJ1-2,CASSPALAGLISGYTF
TRBV7-8,TRBJ2-1,CASSPGTSGRYNEQFF
TRBV28,TRBJ2-5,CASSLKGLIKKETQYF
TRBV12-3/TRBV12-4,TRBJ2-3,CASSERASTDTQYF
TRBV6-1,TRBJ1-4,CASSVGIHEKLFF
TRBV6-6,TRBJ2-2,CASSYIGRNTGELFF
TRBV27,TRBJ1-4,CASSFGVDEKLFF
TRBV10-3,TRBJ1-1,CAIRDRDGNTEAFF
TRBV19,TRBJ1-2,CASSPGTVTYGYTF
TRBV11-2,TRBJ1-2,CASSSQGARNYGYTF
TRBV20-1,TRBJ2-3,CSARNTDTQYF
TRBV5-1,TRBJ2-5,CASSLALSSGIQETQYF
TRBV9,TRBJ1-2,CASSPRVGRANYGYTF
TRBV20-1,TRBJ2-2,CSAPPAGVDTGEPFF
TRBV29-1,TRBJ2-5,CSVVDEGQETQYF
TRBV9,TRBJ2-5,CASSVTGGQETQYF
TRBV20-1,TRBJ2-5,CSASPTSGGQETQYF
TRBV7-9,TRBJ2-3,CASSPVLDTQYF
TRBV30,TRBJ2-5,CAWSRREGRVGETQYF
TRBV7-9,TRBJ2-2,CASSLVEEDTGELFF
TRBV27,TRBJ2-7,CASSSWTPRTGNYEQYF
TRBV19,TRBJ2-5,CARWDYPYF
TRBV28,TRBJ1-3,CASSLDAPSGNTIYF
TRBV5-1,.,CASSLAPGGHVETQYF